This T cell receptor beta chain appears in the sequencing data of a study of T cells after yellow fever vaccination (dated by TCRdb to between 2019 and 2020). For the wider study: Libraries from fractions with low cell numbers were prepared with the SMART-Seq v4 Ultra Low Input RNA kit. The cohort comprised two healthy male donors, one aged 18 to 30 and one aged 30 to 40 years. Bulk TCR alpha and beta repertoires were sequenced longitudinally to track T-cell clones before and after primary and booster YFV17D yellow fever vaccination. Blood was collected at multiple timepoints before and after primary and secondary immunization, and bulk PBMC replicates and cell subsets were isolated.

Per the publication, the treatment or condition label means: live attenuated yellow fever vaccine strain. PBMCs were isolated from peripheral blood using a standard Ficoll-Paque protocol. Dynabeads CD4 and CD8 positive selection kits were used to isolate CD4 and CD8 T-cell fractions. TriZol was used to extract RNA from bulk PBMCs, from CD4 and CD8 fractions, and from dextramer-positive and dextramer-negative fractions. General findings and caveats noted by the study authors: A small share of clonotypes was detected in both CD4 and CD8 compartments, with the overlap likely arising from convergent recombination. Because only two donors were included in the study, the extent to which the findings can be generalized is limited. Most clones expanded after primary vaccination were re-detected after the booster (almost 98% of CD4 and roughly 85% of CD8), suggesting broad memory maintenance. Because abundant contaminating clonotypes from the bulk population could be contained in FACS-sorted repertoires, computational filtering was required. The secondary T-cell response was weaker than the primary response but faster, peaking on day 5 instead of day 15.

As to this clonotype: The antigen this receptor binds is unknown. Base-call qualities are not available, and no considerably larger clone is one nucleotide away.

From the cysteine up to the phenylalanine, the CDR3 has a length of 15 residues. Only the CDR3 DNA stays, 45 bases, in frame from base 1. CDR1 and CDR2 are read off the germline V gene (reference sequence) as DFQATT and SNEGSKA. The trim is 0 bases for V and 2 bases for J, with a gap of 8 bases between the germline ends. TCR cDNA was synthesized by 5'RACE template switching, through which a universal primer site and unique molecular identifiers were introduced. cDNA synthesis was primed from both the TCR alpha and TCR beta constant segments. Two PCR steps were used to amplify libraries, with sample barcodes and sequencing adapters being added in the second step. Sequencing of libraries was performed on Illumina HiSeq 2500 (2x100 bp) or NovaSeq (2x150 bp). In the paper's pipeline: MIGEC was used to demultiplex reads and collapse the reads into UMI consensus sequences, and MiXCR was used for V(D)J alignment. Clonotypes responding to the vaccine were identified with edgeR on replicate PBMC samples, with the criteria of FDR below 0.01 and a log2 fold change above 5 up to day 15. CD4 or CD8 identity was assigned to each bulk clonotype according to whether the clonotype was present at higher abundance in the sequenced CD4 repertoire or the sequenced CD8 repertoire. In TCRdb, the public reads were trimmed at Q25 with fastp and aligned with MiXCR, with productive beta chains retained. Rows with one shared CDR3 protein collapse into an entry with the most common genes and DNA. In this record, the V and J calls reflect TCRdb's handling and not the investigators' own analysis. Counted in this sample were about 73,000 distinct CDR3 sequences; around 7.7% of them appeared once. The ten most abundant clones make up 41% of the sample.

The chain is assembled from TRBV20-1 and TRBJ2-6; the D segment cannot be called with confidence. The TCR sequence derives from a man aged 30-40 years who received the YFV17D yellow fever vaccine. The sequenced sample was CD8+ T cells sorted from PBMCs, obtained on the day of the yellow fever booster vaccination. The CDR3 region has the sequence CSARDRVTGANVLTF. Read as DNA, the sequence is TGCAGTGCTAGAGATCGGGTAACTGGGGCCAACGTCCTGACTTTC.